This T cell receptor (beta chain) was identified during a study of T-cell reconstitution after alpha-beta-depleted transplantation in children. This clonotype showed up just a few times. The CDR3 runs 14 residues. Trimming cost V 3 bases and J 4 bases, with 10 bases left between them. Germline loops: CDR1 SGHTA, CDR2 FQGNSA. Unique molecular identifiers were used in preparing the TCRbeta library. Via MiXCR, TCRdb re-called the PCR reads, giving one row per CDR3 protein. This table holds 500,000 or so distinct CDR3 sequences, approximately 29% found once. The sequences come from PBMCs from the stem cell graft donor, collected from the stem cell graft. The chain combines TRBV7-2 with TRBJ2-4; TRBD1 is a possible D gene (5 bases). The receptor was isolated from a human donor who donated a stem cell graft to a child with aplastic anemia. The CDR3 DNA is TGTGCCAGCAGCTTTAGTCAGGGTAAAAACATTCAGTACTTC. This gives the protein CASSFSQGKNIQYF.